A selection of T cell receptor beta chains follows, all from one sample in a study of blood T cells in healthy people across ages. TCRdb redid the calling of the 5' RACE reads with MiXCR, one entry per CDR3 protein. Of 1.5 million to 2 million distinct CDR3 sequences listed, 28% were seen once; the top ten hold 7.7%. The source material was blood. These receptors were collected from a woman aged 30 to 39 in good health. The CDR3 runs from the conserved cysteine through the conserved F or W. Fields, in order: J gene, V gene, D gene, clone size, CDR3 DNA, CDR3 protein. The D gene is left open where the match is weak. Size values are once, few and many counts, or a class for expanded clones, and some rows have none.

J: TRBJ2-7
V: TRBV6-5
D: TRBD1
size: few
DNA: TGTGCCAGCAGTAGGGGGCAGGCAAACAATGAGCAGTACTTC
CDR3: CASSRGQANNEQYF

J: TRBJ2-1
V: TRBV7-2
D: TRBD2
size: NA
DNA: TGTGCCAGCAGCTTAGGGCCTAGCGGGAGGGGGTGGTTCTTC
CDR3: CASSLGPSGRGWFF

J: TRBJ2-3
V: TRBV12-3/TRBV12-4
D: NA
size: once
DNA: TGTGCCAGCAGTTTGACAGTGGGAGCAGATACGCAGTATTTT
CDR3: CASSLTVGADTQYF

J: TRBJ2-7
V: TRBV29-1
D: NA
size: many
DNA: TGCAGCGTTGGACACAGCTACGAGCAGTACTTC
CDR3: CSVGHSYEQYF

J: TRBJ2-3
V: TRBV6-5
D: TRBD1
size: NA
DNA: TGTGCCAGCAGTTACTCGACAGGGCGCCCAGATACGCAGTATTTT
CDR3: CASSYSTGRPDTQYF

J: TRBJ2-7
V: TRBV4-2
D: TRBD1
size: once
DNA: TGTGCCAGCAGCCAAGATGCAGGGGGAATCGGCGAGCAGTACTTC
CDR3: CASSQDAGGIGEQYF

J: TRBJ1-4
V: TRBV18
D: NA
size: NA
DNA: TGTGCCAGCTCAAAACGCAGGGATGAAAAACTGTTTTTT
CDR3: CASSKRRDEKLFF

J: TRBJ1-2
V: TRBV7-6
D: NA
size: many
DNA: TGTGCCAGCAGCCCAGGACACGGGGAGGGCTATGGCTACACCTTC
CDR3: CASSPGHGEGYGYTF

J: TRBJ1-4
V: TRBV7-2
D: NA
size: NA
DNA: TGTGCCAGCAGCTTAGTGGAGGGGCCCGAAAAACTGTTTTTT
CDR3: CASSLVEGPEKLFF

J: TRBJ2-1
V: TRBV12-5
D: TRBD2
size: NA
DNA: TGTGCTAGTGGTTTGACTAGCGGGTACAATGAGCAGTTCTTC
CDR3: CASGLTSGYNEQFF

J: TRBJ2-1
V: TRBV20-1
D: TRBD2
size: many
DNA: TGCAGTGCTAGACTCCCCCGACGGGGGGGGCTTTACAATGAGCAGTTCTTC
CDR3: CSARLPRRGGLYNEQFF

J: TRBJ2-7
V: TRBV5-1
D: NA
size: NA
DNA: TGCGCCAGCAGCTTGGAAGGGATGAGCTCCTACGAGCAGTACTTC
CDR3: CASSLEGMSSYEQYF

J: TRBJ2-7
V: TRBV20-1
D: NA
size: NA
DNA: TGCAGTGCTAAGACTAGGACAGTCACGGCCTACGAGCAGTACTTC
CDR3: CSAKTRTVTAYEQYF

J: TRBJ2-7
V: TRBV7-6
D: TRBD2
size: NA
DNA: TGTGCCAACAGCCAAACTAGCGGTGGTCTGGAGCAGTACTTC
CDR3: CANSQTSGGLEQYF

J: TRBJ1-5
V: TRBV20-1
D: NA
size: many
DNA: TGCAGTGCTAGAGATCCCCAGAATGGAGGCAATCAGCCCCAGCATTTT
CDR3: CSARDPQNGGNQPQHF

J: TRBJ2-1
V: TRBV29-1
D: TRBD2
size: NA
DNA: TGCAGCGTTGAGGGGGGGGGGAAAGCCTACAATGAGCAGTTCTTC
CDR3: CSVEGGGKAYNEQFF

J: TRBJ2-7
V: TRBV20-1
D: NA
size: few
DNA: TGCAGTGCTAGAGTACTAGTTGGCGAGCAGTACTTC
CDR3: CSARVLVGEQYF

J: TRBJ2-1
V: TRBV25-1
D: TRBD1
size: NA
DNA: TGTGCCACCCTACCTGAATCCAACAGGGGACGGGTAGAAAACAATGAGCAGTTCTTC
CDR3: CATLPESNRGRVENNEQFF

J: TRBJ1-2
V: TRBV28
D: NA
size: NA
DNA: TGTGCCAGCAGAGGCCCGGGGTACTATGGCTACACCTTC
CDR3: CASRGPGYYGYTF

J: TRBJ1-2
V: TRBV5-1
D: TRBD1
size: NA
DNA: TGCGCCAGAGCATTAGGGACAGGGGTTGGTGGCTACACCTTT
CDR3: CARALGTGVGGYTF

J: TRBJ2-5
V: TRBV5-1
D: NA
size: NA
DNA: TGCGCCAGCAGCCCGGCCCAGGGGGGGGATCAAGAGACCCAGTACTTC
CDR3: CASSPAQGGDQETQYF

J: TRBJ2-1
V: TRBV21-1
D: NA
size: NA
DNA: TGTGCCAGCAGCACCAGGGAGCGGGATGGGGAATTCAATGGGCAGTTCTTC
CDR3: CASSTRERDGEFNGQFF

J: TRBJ2-3
V: TRBV10-3
D: TRBD2
size: NA
DNA: TGTGCCATCAGAGGGACTAGATCCGAAGATACGCAGTATTTT
CDR3: CAIRGTRSEDTQYF

J: TRBJ2-7
V: TRBV9
D: NA
size: NA
DNA: TGTGCCAGCAGCGTAGGGGGCTCCCGTTCCTACGAGCAGTACTTC
CDR3: CASSVGGSRSYEQYF

J: TRBJ2-5
V: TRBV24-1
D: TRBD2
size: many
DNA: TGTGCCACCAGTGACGCTACTAGCGGGGGGGAGAAGACCCAGTACTTC
CDR3: CATSDATSGGEKTQYF

J: TRBJ2-2
V: TRBV7-8
D: NA
size: NA
DNA: TGTGCCAGCGGGGAACGCTGGGCGAACACCGGGGAGCTGTTTTTT
CDR3: CASGERWANTGELFF

J: TRBJ2-1
V: TRBV5-1
D: TRBD1
size: many
DNA: TGCGCCAGCAGCTGGACAGGGGGCTATGAGCAGTTCTTC
CDR3: CASSWTGGYEQFF

J: TRBJ2-1
V: TRBV7-2
D: TRBD2
size: few
DNA: TGTGCCAGCAGCTCTCTAGCGGGAGCATCCCAAGAGCAGTTCTTC
CDR3: CASSSLAGASQEQFF

J: TRBJ2-4
V: TRBV2
D: NA
size: NA
DNA: TGTGCCAGCAGTGAAGCGCTTGAGACCCTAGCCAAAAACATTCAGTACTTC
CDR3: CASSEALETLAKNIQYF

J: TRBJ2-3
V: TRBV15
D: TRBD2
size: NA
DNA: TGTGCCACCAGTAGAGATCTAGCGGGGGGGACTAGCACAGATACGCAGTATTTT
CDR3: CATSRDLAGGTSTDTQYF

J: TRBJ2-5
V: TRBV12-3/TRBV12-4
D: NA
size: NA
DNA: TGTGCCAGCAGACCTACAGTGGAAGAGACCCAGTACTTC
CDR3: CASRPTVEETQYF

J: TRBJ2-5
V: TRBV6-2/TRBV6-3
D: NA
size: few
DNA: TGTGCCAGCAGTTACTCGCAAGGGTTGGGAGAGACCCAGTACTTC
CDR3: CASSYSQGLGETQYF

J: TRBJ2-2
V: TRBV20-1
D: NA
size: few
DNA: TGCAGTGCTAAGGTCCCACCATCCGGGGAGCTGTTTTTT
CDR3: CSAKVPPSGELFF

J: TRBJ1-6
V: TRBV29-1
D: NA
size: NA
DNA: TGCAGCGCGACAGAGGGAGGACTTTCGGATTCACCCCTCCACTTT
CDR3: CSATEGGLSDSPLHF

J: TRBJ2-7
V: TRBV10-3
D: NA
size: many
DNA: TGTGCCATCAGCGCTGGGGGTTTGGCGGGATTATCCTACGAGCAGTACTTC
CDR3: CAISAGGLAGLSYEQYF

J: TRBJ2-5
V: TRBV3-1
D: NA
size: NA
DNA: TGTGCCAGCAGCCAAGAAGAAGGAGCGGGCAAGAAAGAGACCCAGTACTTC
CDR3: CASSQEEGAGKKETQYF

J: TRBJ1-4
V: TRBV3-1
D: NA
size: NA
DNA: TGTGCCAGCAGCCTGGCGAGGAGTGAAAAACTGTTTTTT
CDR3: CASSLARSEKLFF

J: TRBJ2-3
V: TRBV20-1
D: NA
size: NA
DNA: TGCAGTGCTAGAGATGGGAAGGGCACAGATACGCAGTATTTT
CDR3: CSARDGKGTDTQYF

J: TRBJ1-2
V: TRBV20-1
D: NA
size: NA
DNA: TGCAGTGCACCGACAAGCGGGCAAACTAACTATGGCTACACCTTC
CDR3: CSAPTSGQTNYGYTF

J: TRBJ2-1
V: TRBV24-1
D: TRBD2
size: few
DNA: TGTGCCACCAGTGACGGACTAGCGGAAAGGAATGAGCAGTTCTTC
CDR3: CATSDGLAERNEQFF